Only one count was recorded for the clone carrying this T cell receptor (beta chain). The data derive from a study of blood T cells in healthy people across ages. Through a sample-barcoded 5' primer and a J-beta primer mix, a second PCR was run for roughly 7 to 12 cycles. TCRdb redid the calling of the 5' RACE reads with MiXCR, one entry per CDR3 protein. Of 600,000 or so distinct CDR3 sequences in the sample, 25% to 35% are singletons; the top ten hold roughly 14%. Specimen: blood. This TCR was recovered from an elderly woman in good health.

The CDR3 DNA reads as TGTGCCAGCAGTTCACTACAGGGGGGAGTCGGCTACACCTTC. Translating gives CASSSLQGGVGYTF. This chain joins TRBV9 and TRBJ1-2; 8 bases are shared with TRBD1. Germline-derived CDR1 and CDR2 are SGDLS and YYNGEE. CDR3 size: 14 residues. V lost 5 bases and J lost 8; bases outside the gene matches: 11.